This T cell receptor beta chain was identified during a study of blood T cell repertoires in COVID-19. The CDR3 runs 15 residues. Germline CDR1 and CDR2: MNHNS and SASEGT. The V end was cut by 3 bases, the J end by 2 bases, with 11 bases between. Generated by immunoSEQ multiplex PCR, the TCRdb table keeps only in-frame clones and is missing some. The repertoire has about 25,000 clones, 82% of them found once; the top ten carry about 1.8%. The sample consisted of peripheral blood. The clonotype was recovered from an elderly man with active or convalescent COVID-19. This rearrangement joins TRBV6-1 to TRBJ1-3; the D gene is possibly TRBD1 (5 bases). In DNA, the CDR3 is TGTGCCAGCAGTGACAGGGATTTTACTGGAAACACCATATATTTT. Protein product: CASSDRDFTGNTIYF.